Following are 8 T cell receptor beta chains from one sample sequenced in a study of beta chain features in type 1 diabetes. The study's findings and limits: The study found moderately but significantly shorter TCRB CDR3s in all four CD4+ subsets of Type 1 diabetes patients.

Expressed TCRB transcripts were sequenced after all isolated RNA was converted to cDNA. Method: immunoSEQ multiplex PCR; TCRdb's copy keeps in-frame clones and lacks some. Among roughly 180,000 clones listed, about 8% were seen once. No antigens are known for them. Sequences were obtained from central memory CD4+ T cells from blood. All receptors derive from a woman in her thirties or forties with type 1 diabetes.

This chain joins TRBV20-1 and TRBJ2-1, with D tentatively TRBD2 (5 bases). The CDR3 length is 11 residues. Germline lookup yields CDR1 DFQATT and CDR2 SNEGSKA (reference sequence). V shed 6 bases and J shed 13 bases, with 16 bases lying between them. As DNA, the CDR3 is TGCAGTGCACCCACCGGCGGGCAACAGTTCTTC. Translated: CSAPTGGQQFF.

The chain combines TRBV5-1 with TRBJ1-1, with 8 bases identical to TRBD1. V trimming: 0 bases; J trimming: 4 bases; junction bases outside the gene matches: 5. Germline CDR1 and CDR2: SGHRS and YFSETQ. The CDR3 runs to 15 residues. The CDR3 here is CASSLGAGTGTEAFF. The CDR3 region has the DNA TGCGCCAGCAGCTTGGGCGCCGGGACAGGCACTGAAGCTTTCTTT.

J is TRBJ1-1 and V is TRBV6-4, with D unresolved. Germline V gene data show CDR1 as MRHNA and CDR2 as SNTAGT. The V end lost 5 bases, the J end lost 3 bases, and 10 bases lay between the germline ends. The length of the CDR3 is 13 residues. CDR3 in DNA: TGTGCCAGCAGTTGGAGGGCCGACACTGAAGCTTTCTTT. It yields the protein CASSWRADTEAFF.

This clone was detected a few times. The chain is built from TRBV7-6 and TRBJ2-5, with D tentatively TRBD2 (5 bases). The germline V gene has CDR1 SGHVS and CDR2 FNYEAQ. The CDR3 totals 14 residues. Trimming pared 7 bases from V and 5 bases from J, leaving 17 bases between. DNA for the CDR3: TGTGCCAGCACCCGGTTGGGTAGCGAGGAGACCCAGTACTTC. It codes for CASTRLGSEETQYF.

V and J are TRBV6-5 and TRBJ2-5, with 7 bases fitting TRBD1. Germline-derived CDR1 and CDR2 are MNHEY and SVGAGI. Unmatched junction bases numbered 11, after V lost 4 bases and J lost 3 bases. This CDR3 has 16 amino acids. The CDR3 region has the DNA TGTGCCAGCAGTTTCCTCGGGACAGCTACGAAAGAGACCCAGTACTTC. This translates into CASSFLGTATKETQYF.

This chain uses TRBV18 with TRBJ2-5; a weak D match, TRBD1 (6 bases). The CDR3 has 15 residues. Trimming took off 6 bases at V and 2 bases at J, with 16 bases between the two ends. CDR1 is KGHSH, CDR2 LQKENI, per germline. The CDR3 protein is CASSTGSGLQETQYF. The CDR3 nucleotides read TGTGCCAGCTCCACAGGGTCAGGATTACAAGAGACCCAGTACTTC.

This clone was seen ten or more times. CDR3 protein: CASSLGGMRNTEAFF. For the CDR3, the DNA is TGTGCCAGCAGCCTGGGGGGGATGAGGAACACTGAAGCTTTCTTT. J is TRBJ1-1 and V is TRBV28; tentative D call: TRBD1 (5 bases). Trimming cost V 6 bases and J 1 base, with 15 bases left between them. Germline-derived CDR1 and CDR2 are MDHEN and SYDVKM. CDR3 length equals 15 residues.

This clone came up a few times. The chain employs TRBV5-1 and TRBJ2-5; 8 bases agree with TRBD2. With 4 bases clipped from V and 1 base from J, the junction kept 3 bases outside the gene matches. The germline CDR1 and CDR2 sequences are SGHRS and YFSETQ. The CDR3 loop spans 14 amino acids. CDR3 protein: CASSKTSAQETQYF. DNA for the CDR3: TGCGCCAGCAGCAAGACTAGCGCCCAAGAGACCCAGTACTTC.